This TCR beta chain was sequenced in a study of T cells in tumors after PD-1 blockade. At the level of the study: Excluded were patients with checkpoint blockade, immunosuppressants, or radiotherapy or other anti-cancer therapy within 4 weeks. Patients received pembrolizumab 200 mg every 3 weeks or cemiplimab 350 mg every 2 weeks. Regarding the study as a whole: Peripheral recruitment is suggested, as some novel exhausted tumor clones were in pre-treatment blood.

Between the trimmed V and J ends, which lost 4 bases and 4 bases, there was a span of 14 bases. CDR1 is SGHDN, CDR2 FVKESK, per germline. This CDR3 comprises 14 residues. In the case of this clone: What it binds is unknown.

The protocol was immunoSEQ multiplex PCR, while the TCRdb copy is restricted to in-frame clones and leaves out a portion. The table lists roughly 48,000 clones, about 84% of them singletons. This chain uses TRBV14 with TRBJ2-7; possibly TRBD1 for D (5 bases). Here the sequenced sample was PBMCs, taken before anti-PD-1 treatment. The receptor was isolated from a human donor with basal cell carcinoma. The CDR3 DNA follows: TGTGCCAGCAGCCTAAGTGGCAGGGATTACGAGCAGTACTTC. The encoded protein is CASSLSGRDYEQYF. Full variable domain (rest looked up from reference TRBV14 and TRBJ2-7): EAGVTQFPSHSVIEKGQTVTLRCDPISGHDNLYWYRRVMGKEIKFLLHFVKESKQDESGMPNNRFLAERTGGTYSTLKVQPAELEDSGVYFCASSLSGRDYEQYFGPGTRLTVT.